This T cell receptor gamma chain was observed in a study of gamma delta lymphoproliferative disorders and STAT genes. At the level of the study: The LymphoTrack Dx TCRG Assay amplified gamma chains from at least 50 ng of genomic DNA.

With termini counted, the CDR3 has 14 amino acids. TCRdb fed the multiplex PCR reads into CATT to redo clone calling. The repertoire holds some 1,200 gamma-chain clones, with about 15% as singletons. On this clone itself: Antigen: not known. It is unclear where the CDR3 begins or ends on the DNA, so no DNA is shown, and the CDR3 is as TCRdb lists it.

Sequencing used genomic DNA taken from PBMCs of patients and controls. Controls were healthy adult blood donors matched for age and sex. General observations from the study: Control T cells likely spanned varied maturation stages, whereas leukemic cells were skewed toward terminal effectors.

The V segment is TRGV11, and no J call was made. TRGV11 is sorted into the ORF group, with uncertain function. The receptor comes from a human donor in good health. Specimen: blood. CDR3 residues: CTTVPAGHLRFKIF.